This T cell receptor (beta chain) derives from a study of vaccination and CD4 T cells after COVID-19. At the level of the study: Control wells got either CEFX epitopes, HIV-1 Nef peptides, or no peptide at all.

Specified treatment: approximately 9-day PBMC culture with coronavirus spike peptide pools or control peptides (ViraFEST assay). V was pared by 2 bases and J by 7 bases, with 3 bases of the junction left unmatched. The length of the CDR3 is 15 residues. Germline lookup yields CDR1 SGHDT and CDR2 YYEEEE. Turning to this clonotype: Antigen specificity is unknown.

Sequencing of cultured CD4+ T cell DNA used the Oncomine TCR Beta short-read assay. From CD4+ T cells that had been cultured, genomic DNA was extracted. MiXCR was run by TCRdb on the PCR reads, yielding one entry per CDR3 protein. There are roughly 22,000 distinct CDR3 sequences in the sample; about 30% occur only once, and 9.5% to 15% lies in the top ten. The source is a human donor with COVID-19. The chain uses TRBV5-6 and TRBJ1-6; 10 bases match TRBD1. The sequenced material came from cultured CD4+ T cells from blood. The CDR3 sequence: CASSFLGQGNSPLHF. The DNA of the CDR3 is TGTGCCAGCAGCTTCCTGGGACAGGGGAATTCACCCCTCCACTTT. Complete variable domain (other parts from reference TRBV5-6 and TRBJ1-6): DAGVTQSPTHLIKTRGQQVTLRCSPKSGHDTVSWYQQALGQGPQFIFQYYEEEERQRGNFPDRFSGHQFPNYSSELNVNALLLGDSALYLCASSFLGQGNSPLHFGNGTRLTVT.